The 9 T cell receptor beta chains in this list originate from one sample, sequenced in a study of shared clonotypes between healthy human individuals. Assay: immunoSEQ multiplex PCR; the TCRdb copy retains only in-frame clones and omits some. The sample holds 550,000 to 600,000 clones; 70% to 80% are singletons and the top ten take about 12%. Source material: PBMCs. These receptors were taken from a woman aged 40 to 49 in good health. Some clones in this sample may be carry-over from other donors' samples.

V gene TRBV27 combines with J gene TRBJ2-1, with D possibly TRBD2 on 6 matching bases. The ends were cut back, 7 bases at V and 1 base at J, with 8 bases in the middle. Per the germline V gene, CDR1 is MNHEY and CDR2 is SMNVEV (reference sequence). CDR3 size: 13 residues. The chain's CDR3 is CASTEGSYNEQFF. The DNA for the CDR3 is TGTGCCAGCACGGAGGGATCCTACAATGAGCAGTTCTTC.

The genes are TRBV7-2 and TRBJ2-5; 7 bases match TRBD1. CDR1 is SGHTA, CDR2 FQGNSA, per germline. CDR3 length: 16 residues. V shed 2 bases, J shed 2 bases, and the junction held 8 bases outside the gene matches. CDR3 in amino acids: CASSLSPTGIQETQYF. The CDR3 DNA reads as TGTGCCAGCAGCTTATCCCCGACAGGGATACAAGAGACCCAGTACTTC.

The chain has TRBV11-2 and TRBJ2-2, with 9 bases that match TRBD2. CDR1 is SGHAT and CDR2 is FQNNGV in the germline V gene. The CDR3 runs 16 residues. V was clipped by 5 bases and J by 4 bases; unmatched bases: 8. The CDR3 is CASSPGSGGFTGELFF. Written as DNA, the CDR3 is TGTGCCAGCAGCCCGGGGAGCGGGGGGTTCACCGGGGAGCTGTTTTTT.

V and J are TRBV5-1 and TRBJ2-1; D uncertain. V dropped 2 bases and J dropped 12 bases, with 12 bases sitting between them. This CDR3 contains 12 residues. Germline CDR1 is SGHRS and CDR2 is YFSETQ. In DNA, the CDR3 is TGCGCCAGCAGCTTCGGAAATGGGGTGCAGTTCTTC. This codes for CASSFGNGVQFF.

The rearrangement uses TRBV29-1 and TRBJ2-5; D remains ambiguous. CDR3 length: 12 residues. Germline CDR1 SQVTM, CDR2 ANQGSEA. The V gene lost 4 bases and the J gene lost 4 bases, with 10 bases spanning the gap. This chain's CDR3 is CSVGKAPETQYF. As DNA, the CDR3 is TGCAGCGTTGGGAAGGCCCCAGAGACCCAGTACTTC.

DNA of the CDR3: TGTGCCAGCAGTTCGACGGGGGTCCCCTACAATGAGCAGTTCTTC. It yields the protein CASSSTGVPYNEQFF. The chain has TRBV2 and TRBJ2-1; the D gene is possibly TRBD2 (6 bases). Germline CDR1 and CDR2: SNHLY and FYNNEI. The CDR3 runs 15 residues. Trimming left V 5 bases short and J 2 bases short, with 13 bases between.

This clone came up a few times. V and J are TRBV10-1 and TRBJ2-3, with TRBD2 matching over 15 bases. V lost 4 bases, J lost 4 bases, and 6 bases stayed unmatched. The germline V gene has CDR1 WNHNN and CDR2 SYGVQD (reference sequence). The CDR3 spans 17 residues. Here the CDR3 reads CASSGSGLAGGPDTQYF. The CDR3 nucleotides read TGCGCCAGCAGTGGGTCCGGACTAGCGGGAGGGCCAGATACGCAGTATTTT.

A note on this clone: Other DNA sequences from this sample encode an identical CDR3 as well. The J gene is TRBJ2-1, the V gene TRBV7-3; D ambiguous. V was pared by 2 bases and J by 5 bases, with 7 bases between. This CDR3 has 13 amino acids. Germline CDR1 SGHTA, CDR2 FQGTGA. The CDR3 DNA reads as TGTGCCAGCAGCTTAGGGCCTGACAATGAGCAGTTCTTC. It encodes CASSLGPDNEQFF.

The V and J genes are TRBV28 and TRBJ1-1; 8 nucleotides line up with TRBD1. Trimming took 2 bases from V and 4 from J; bases not matched to a gene: 6. Germline CDR1 MDHEN, CDR2 SYDVKM. The CDR3 is 15 residues long. CDR3 in DNA: TGTGCCAGCAGTTTAGGGGGACAGGCCGCCACTGAAGCTTTCTTT. The encoded protein is CASSLGGQAATEAFF.